A selection of T cell receptor beta chains follows, all from one sample in a study of PD-1 blockade in classical Hodgkin lymphoma. Generated by immunoSEQ multiplex PCR, the TCRdb table keeps only in-frame clones and is missing some. The data contain 19,000 or so clones, approximately 72% of them singletons. Here the sequenced sample was peripheral blood mononuclear cells (PBMCs), taken at baseline. The receptor source for this set is a human donor with classical Hodgkin lymphoma. The CDR3 runs from the conserved cysteine through the conserved F or W. D genes are given only for firm matches.

j_gene,d_gene,v_gene,CDR3aa
TRBJ2-5,TRBD1,TRBV18,CASSPAGTGETQYF
TRBJ1-2,NA,TRBV30,CAWSVWRNYGYTF
TRBJ2-5,TRBD2,TRBV2,CASRAMSGLAGPAVKETQYF
TRBJ1-5,NA,TRBV6-1,CASSELGDPGQPQHF
TRBJ1-6,NA,TRBV11-2,CASSRGRDNSPLHF
TRBJ2-7,NA,TRBV9,CASSARDGLNKDQYF
TRBJ2-1,TRBD1,TRBV2,CASSATGAGYNEQFF
TRBJ2-2,NA,TRBV5-1,CASSLEGAGELFF
TRBJ2-3,TRBD2,TRBV5-1,CASSLGLAGGADTQYF
TRBJ2-2,NA,TRBV7-9,CASIRDAAPGELFF
TRBJ2-7,NA,TRBV4-2,CASSQEGETDSYEQYF
TRBJ2-1,NA,TRBV30,CAWSSNNEQFF
TRBJ2-7,NA,TRBV5-5,CASSLVSGSSYEQYF
TRBJ2-1,NA,TRBV18,CASSPLATGLGGGNEQFF
TRBJ1-2,NA,TRBV28,CASSAQGPNGYTF
TRBJ1-1,NA,TRBV5-1,CASSSLQGNTEAFF
TRBJ1-3,TRBD1,TRBV19,CASLPGGTGNTIYF